The 2 T cell receptor beta chains below were found in one sample sequenced in a study of tumor-infiltrating lymphocytes in primary liver carcinoma. Co-extracting RNA and DNA was done with roughly 17-31 mg of unsorted bulk tissue as input. From approximately 0.5 ug of total RNA, TCR beta-specific cDNA was reverse-transcribed using a constant-region primer. Nested multiplex PCR, run for three rounds with slightly modified ARM-PCR, yielded TCR beta libraries. The first two PCR rounds, around 10 cycles each, used TRBV1-TRBV30 forward primers and a C-beta reverse primer. TCRdb used MiXCR to reprocess the multiplex PCR reads, holding one entry per CDR3 protein. Of under 85,000 distinct CDR3 sequences listed, around 70% are singletons. Sequenced input: liver tumor tissue from sampling region 1. Subset here: tumor region T1, superior pole. The receptors shown here come from a man between 40 and 49 years old with primary liver carcinoma and hepatitis B virus infection.

On this clonotype: This likely comes from a read error, as the CDR3 has no conserved phenylalanine or tryptophan at its end. This chain joins TRBV11-1 and TRBJ2-1; weak D call: TRBD2 (6 bases). The CDR3 has 17 residues. Between the trimmed V and J ends, which lost 5 bases and 5 bases, there was a span of 22 bases. Germline CDR1 and CDR2: SGHAT and FQDESV (reference sequence). CDR3 residues: CASSMRLVGEVDNEQFL. The CDR3 DNA reads TGTGCCAGCAGCATGAGACTAGTGGGAGAAGTTGACAATGAGCAGTTCTTA.

A word on this clonotype: A read error is possible here, since a much larger clone lies one base away. This rearrangement joins TRBV28 to TRBJ2-5; D may correspond to TRBD1 or TRBD2 (5 bases each). In germline, CDR1 is MDHEN, CDR2 SYDVKM. This CDR3 has 15 amino acids. The chain's CDR3 is CVTIGASGAQETQYF. CDR3 in DNA: TGTGTCACGATCGGGGCTAGTGGGGCCCAAGAGACCCAGTACTTC.